This T cell receptor beta chain stems from a study of tumor-infiltrating lymphocytes in primary liver carcinoma. With respect to this clonotype: A read error may account for a junction end that differs from germline.

The input was roughly 0.5 ug total RNA; TCR beta cDNA was made from it with a constant-region primer. Each TCR beta library was derived from three nested multiplex PCR rounds that employed slightly modified ARM-PCR. MiXCR, applied by TCRdb to the multiplex PCR reads, yields one record per CDR3 protein. This table holds around 120,000 distinct CDR3 sequences, 50% to 65% found once. Unsorted bulk tissue of about 18-32 mg yielded co-extracted RNA and DNA. Input material: liver tumor tissue from sampling region 1. Subset here: tumor region T1, superior pole. The receptor was isolated from a woman aged 60-70 years with primary liver carcinoma and hepatitis B virus infection.

This chain's CDR3 is CANSLGGLADYEEYF. The CDR3 DNA follows: TGTGCCAACAGCTTAGGCGGACTAGCGGACTACGAGGAGTACTTC. The V call is TRBV11-3, the J call TRBJ2-7; 10 positions agree with TRBD2. CDR3 length: 15 residues. Germline-derived CDR1 and CDR2 are SGHNT and YENEEA.